This record concerns one TCR beta chain sequence. Its antigen is still unknown. The sample belongs to a study of T cell responses to AZD1222 COVID-19 vaccine. Whole-study results and caveats: Donors were mostly white British, more females; clonal diversity possibly underestimated.

Sequencing was performed with immunoSEQ multiplex PCR; in TCRdb, only in-frame clones are kept and a portion is missing. The table has roughly 100,000 clones, around 90% seen once. The CDR3 runs 15 residues. Germline V gene data show CDR1 as SGHTA and CDR2 as FQGTGA. J was trimmed by 7 bases and V by 5 bases; bases with no gene match: 7. The sample here was peripheral blood, taken 28 days after the second AZD1222 dose. The source is an adult who received the AZD1222 COVID-19 vaccine. The chain employs TRBV7-3 and TRBJ2-1; 11 bases match TRBD2. Here the CDR3 DNA reads TGTGCCAGCAGCCTCATAGCGGGGGGGCCGAATGAGCAGTTCTTC. Encoded protein: CASSLIAGGPNEQFF.